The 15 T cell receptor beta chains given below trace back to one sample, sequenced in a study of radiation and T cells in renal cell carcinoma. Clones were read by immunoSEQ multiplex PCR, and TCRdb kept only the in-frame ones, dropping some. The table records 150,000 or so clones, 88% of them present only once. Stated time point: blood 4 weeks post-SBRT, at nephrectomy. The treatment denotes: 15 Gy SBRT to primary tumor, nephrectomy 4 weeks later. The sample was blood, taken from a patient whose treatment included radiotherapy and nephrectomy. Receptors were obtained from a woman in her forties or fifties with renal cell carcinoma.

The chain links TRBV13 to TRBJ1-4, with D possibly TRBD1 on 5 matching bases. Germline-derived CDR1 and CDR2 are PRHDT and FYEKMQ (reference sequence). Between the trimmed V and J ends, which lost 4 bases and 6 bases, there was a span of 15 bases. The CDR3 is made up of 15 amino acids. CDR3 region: CASSWRGRGDEKLFF. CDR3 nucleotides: TGTGCCAGCAGCTGGCGCGGGCGGGGCGATGAAAAACTGTTTTTT.

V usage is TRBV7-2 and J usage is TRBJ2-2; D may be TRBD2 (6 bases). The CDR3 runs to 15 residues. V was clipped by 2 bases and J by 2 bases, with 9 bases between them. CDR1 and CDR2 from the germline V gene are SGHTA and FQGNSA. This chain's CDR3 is CASSLKLANTGELFF. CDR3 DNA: TGTGCCAGCAGCTTAAAACTAGCCAACACCGGGGAGCTGTTTTTT.

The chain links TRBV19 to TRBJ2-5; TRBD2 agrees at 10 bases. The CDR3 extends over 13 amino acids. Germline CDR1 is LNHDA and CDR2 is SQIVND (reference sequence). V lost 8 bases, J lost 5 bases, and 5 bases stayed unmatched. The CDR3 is CASRLAGAETQYF. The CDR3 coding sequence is TGTGCCAGTCGGCTAGCGGGGGCCGAGACCCAGTACTTC.

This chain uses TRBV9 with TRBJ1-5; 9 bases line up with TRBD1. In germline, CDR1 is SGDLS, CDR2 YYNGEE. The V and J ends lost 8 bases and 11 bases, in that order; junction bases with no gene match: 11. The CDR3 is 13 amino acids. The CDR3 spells CARPGQGSPAQHF. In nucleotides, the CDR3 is TGTGCCAGGCCGGGACAGGGTTCCCCGGCCCAGCATTTT.

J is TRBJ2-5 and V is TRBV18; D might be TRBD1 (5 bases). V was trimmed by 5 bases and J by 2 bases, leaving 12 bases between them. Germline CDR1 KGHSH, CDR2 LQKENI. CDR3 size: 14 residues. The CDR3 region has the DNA TGTGCCAGCTCAGACAGTCGGCTTCAAGAGACCCAGTACTTC. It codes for CASSDSRLQETQYF.

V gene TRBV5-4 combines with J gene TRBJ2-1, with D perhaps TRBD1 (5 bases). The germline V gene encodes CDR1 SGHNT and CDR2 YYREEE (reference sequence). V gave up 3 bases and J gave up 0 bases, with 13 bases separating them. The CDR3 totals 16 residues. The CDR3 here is CASSWGGLSSYNEQFF. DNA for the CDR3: TGTGCCAGCAGCTGGGGCGGCTTGAGCTCCTACAATGAGCAGTTCTTC.

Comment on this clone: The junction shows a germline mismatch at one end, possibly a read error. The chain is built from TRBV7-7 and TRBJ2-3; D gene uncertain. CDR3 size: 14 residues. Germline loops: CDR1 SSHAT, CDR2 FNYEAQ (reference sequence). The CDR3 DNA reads TGTGCTAGCAGCTTACTTACCGAGCCAGATACGCAGTATTTT. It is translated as CASSLLTEPDTQYF.

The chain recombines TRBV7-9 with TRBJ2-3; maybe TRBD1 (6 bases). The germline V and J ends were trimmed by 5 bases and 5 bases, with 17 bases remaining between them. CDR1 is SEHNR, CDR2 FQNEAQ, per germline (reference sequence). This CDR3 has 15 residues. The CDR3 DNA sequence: TGTGCCAGCAGCCTGGGCGCAGGGGCGGAAGATACGCAGTATTTT. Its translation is CASSLGAGAEDTQYF.

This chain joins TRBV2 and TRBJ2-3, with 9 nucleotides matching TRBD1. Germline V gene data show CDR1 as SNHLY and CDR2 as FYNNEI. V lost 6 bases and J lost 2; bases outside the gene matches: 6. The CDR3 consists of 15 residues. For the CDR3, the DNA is TGTGCCAGCAGCCCCGGGACAGGGAACACAGATACGCAGTATTTT. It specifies CASSPGTGNTDTQYF.

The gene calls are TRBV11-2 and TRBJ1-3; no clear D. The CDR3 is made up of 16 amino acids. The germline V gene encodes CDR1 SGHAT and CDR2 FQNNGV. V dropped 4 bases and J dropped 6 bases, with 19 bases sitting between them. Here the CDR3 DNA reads TGTGCCAGCAGCTCAACTTATGGGCCTAAGGCAAACACCATATATTTT. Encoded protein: CASSSTYGPKANTIYF.

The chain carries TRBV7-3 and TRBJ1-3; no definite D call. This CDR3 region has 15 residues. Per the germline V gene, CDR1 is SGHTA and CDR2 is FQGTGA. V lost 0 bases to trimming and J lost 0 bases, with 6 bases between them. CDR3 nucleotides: TGTGCCAGCAGCTTAACTCCAGTCTCTGGAAACACCATATATTTT. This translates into CASSLTPVSGNTIYF.

CDR3 residues: CASSVSPNRVGSNEQFF. CDR3 DNA: TGTGCCAGCAGCGTATCCCCCAACAGGGTGGGGTCCAATGAGCAGTTCTTC. V usage is TRBV9 and J usage is TRBJ2-1; D perhaps matches TRBD1 (6 bases). Trimming stripped 1 base from V and 6 bases from J, with 20 bases between. This CDR3 has 17 amino acids. CDR1 and CDR2 from the germline V gene are SGDLS and YYNGEE.

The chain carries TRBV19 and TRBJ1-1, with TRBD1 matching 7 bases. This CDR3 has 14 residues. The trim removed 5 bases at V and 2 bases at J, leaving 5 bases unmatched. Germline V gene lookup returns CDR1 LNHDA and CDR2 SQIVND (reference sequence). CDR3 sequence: CASSGDRRNTEAFF. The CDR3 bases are TGTGCCAGTAGTGGGGACAGACGCAACACTGAAGCTTTCTTT.

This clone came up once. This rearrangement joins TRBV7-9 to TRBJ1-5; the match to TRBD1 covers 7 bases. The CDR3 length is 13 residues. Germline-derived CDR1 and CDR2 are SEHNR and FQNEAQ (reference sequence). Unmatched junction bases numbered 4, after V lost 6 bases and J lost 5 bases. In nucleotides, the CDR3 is TGTGCCAGCAGGAGGGGGCACGATCAGCCCCAGCATTTT. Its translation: CASRRGHDQPQHF. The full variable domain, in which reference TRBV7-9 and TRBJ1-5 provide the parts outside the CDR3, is DTGVSQNPRHKITKRGQNVTFRCDPISEHNRLYWYRQTLGQGPEFLTYFQNEAQLEKSRLLSDRFSAERPKGSFSTLEIQRTEQGDSAMYLCASRRGHDQPQHFGDGTRLSIL.

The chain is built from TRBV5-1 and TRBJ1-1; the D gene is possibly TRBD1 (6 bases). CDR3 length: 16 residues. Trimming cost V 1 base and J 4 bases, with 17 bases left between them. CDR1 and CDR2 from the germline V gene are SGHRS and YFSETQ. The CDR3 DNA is TGCGCCAGCAGCTTGAGCGCTACGGGGGCGGGCACTGAAGCTTTCTTT. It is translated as CASSLSATGAGTEAFF.